Listed below are T cell receptor beta chains from one sample, sequenced in a study of shared clonotypes between healthy human individuals. Sequencing used immunoSEQ multiplex PCR; TCRdb keeps in-frame clones, though not all of them. The sample records roughly 700,000 clones, 80% to 95% being singletons. The sequencing sample was made of memory CD8+ T cells from PBMCs. Every receptor here comes from a young man in good health. Some clones in this sample may be carry-over from other donors' samples. The CDR3 runs from the conserved cysteine through the conserved F or W. The order of the fields is J gene, CDR3 length, V gene, clone size, D gene, CDR3 protein, CDR3 DNA. D genes are given only for firm matches. Only some rows state a clone size, as once, few, many or a class for expanded clones.

>TRBJ2-7|16|TRBV19|.|TRBD1
CASSRIGQGTLLEQYF
TGTGCCAGTAGTAGGATAGGACAGGGAACTTTGCTCGAGCAGTACTTC
>TRBJ1-2|15|TRBV7-6|.|.
CASSLLGESNYGYTF
TGTGCCAGCAGCTTACTCGGGGAATCTAACTATGGCTACACCTTC
>TRBJ2-7|14|TRBV15|.|TRBD1
CATSRRGQGNEQYF
TGTGCCACCAGCCGACGGGGACAGGGGAACGAGCAGTACTTC
>TRBJ2-7|15|TRBV4-3|.|TRBD1
CASSPGQGRYYEQYF
TGCGCCAGCAGCCCTGGACAGGGAAGGTACTACGAGCAGTACTTC
>TRBJ2-7|14|TRBV15|once|TRBD1
CATSSRDRAGEQYF
TGTGCCACCAGCAGCCGGGACAGGGCCGGGGAGCAGTACTTC
>TRBJ2-7|12|TRBV7-9|.|.
CASSSVTYEQYF
TGTGCCAGCAGCTCCGTAACCTACGAGCAGTACTTC
>TRBJ2-7|13|TRBV7-9|.|.
CASSPGQFYEQYF
TGTGCCAGCAGCCCCGGACAGTTCTACGAGCAGTACTTC
>TRBJ2-2|16|TRBV7-9|.|TRBD2
CASTDEPGGGTGELFF
TGTGCCAGCACCGACGAACCCGGGGGGGGCACCGGGGAGCTGTTTTTT
>TRBJ2-1|14|TRBV10-3|.|.
CAISESESHNEQFF
TGTGCCATCAGTGAGAGTGAGAGCCACAATGAGCAGTTCTTC
>TRBJ1-5|12|TRBV2|.|.
CASSKSNQPQHF
TGTGCCAGCAGTAAAAGTAATCAGCCCCAGCATTTT
>TRBJ2-3|12|TRBV7-8|.|.
CASSPPSDTQYF
TGTGCCAGCAGCCCTCCCTCGGATACGCAGTATTTT
>TRBJ2-1|13|TRBV7-9|.|.
CASSLLLLDEQFF
TGTGCCAGCAGCTTGTTACTGCTGGATGAGCAGTTCTTC
>TRBJ2-2|16|TRBV19|.|TRBD2
CASLVGAGEGAGELFF
TGTGCCTCCCTTGTTGGAGCGGGAGAGGGGGCCGGGGAGCTGTTTTTT
>TRBJ1-2|16|TRBV2|.|TRBD1
CASSVSTGGFVYGYTF
TGTGCCAGCAGTGTCTCGACAGGGGGCTTTGTCTATGGCTACACCTTC
>TRBJ2-2|15|TRBV9|.|.
CASSVAGAITGELFF
TGTGCCAGCAGCGTAGCGGGAGCAATCACCGGGGAGCTGTTTTTT
>TRBJ1-5|14|TRBV28|.|.
CASSGPGINQPQHF
TGTGCCAGCAGTGGGCCCGGGATAAATCAGCCCCAGCATTTT
>TRBJ2-3|22|TRBV7-3|.|TRBD2
CASSLTASGRPIPLLFTDTQYF
TGTGCCAGCAGCTTAACGGCTAGCGGGAGGCCCATTCCACTCCTCTTCACAGATACGCAGTATTTT
>TRBJ2-1|10|TRBV5-6|.|.
CASSSNRGFF
TGTGCCAGCAGCTCAAACCGGGGGTTCTTC
>TRBJ2-1|19|TRBV27|.|.
CAKYVLHYTGPKFYNEQFF
TGTGCCAAATACGTTTTACATTACACGGGCCCAAAATTCTACAATGAGCAGTTCTTC
>TRBJ2-6|16|TRBV7-9|.|.
CASSLYGVFRANVLTF
TGTGCCAGCAGCTTATACGGAGTCTTCCGCGCCAACGTCCTGACTTTC
>TRBJ1-3|15|TRBV7-2|.|.
CASSLRGLGGNTIYF
TGTGCCAGCAGCTTACGGGGGTTGGGGGGAAACACCATATATTTT
>TRBJ2-7|17|TRBV4-1|many|TRBD2
CASSQERRAGGIYEQYF
TGCGCCAGCAGCCAAGAGCGGAGGGCGGGAGGGATCTACGAGCAGTACTTC
>TRBJ2-1|15|TRBV2|.|TRBD2
CASSPGLAGHNEQFF
TGTGCCAGCAGTCCGGGACTAGCGGGGCACAATGAGCAGTTCTTC
>TRBJ2-7|13|TRBV7-8|.|.
CASSFGLGYEQYF
TGTGCCAGCAGCTTCGGACTGGGCTACGAGCAGTACTTC
>TRBJ2-7|13|TRBV11-2|.|.
CASRPAGAYEQYF
TGTGCCAGCAGACCCGCAGGGGCCTACGAGCAGTACTTC
>TRBJ1-2|19|TRBV10-3|.|.
CAISTTISEGRTPAYGYTF
TGTGCCATCAGCACGACAATAAGTGAGGGTCGGACACCAGCTTATGGCTACACCTTC
>TRBJ1-2|14|TRBV28|once|.
CASSLSGVNYGYTF
TGTGCCAGCAGTTTATCCGGAGTTAACTATGGCTACACCTTC
>TRBJ1-4|18|TRBV15|.|TRBD1
CATSRGWDRGATNEKLFF
TGTGCCACCAGCAGAGGCTGGGACAGGGGAGCAACTAATGAAAAACTGTTTTTT
>TRBJ2-7|15|TRBV14|.|.
CASSHPGPQEYEQYF
TGTGCCAGCAGCCATCCGGGACCCCAAGAGTACGAGCAGTACTTC
>TRBJ2-7|13|TRBV10-3|.|.
CAISEGLPYEQYF
TGTGCCATCAGTGAGGGGCTGCCCTACGAGCAGTACTTC
>TRBJ2-7|14|TRBV29-1|.|TRBD1
CSVGPGTGGYEQYF
TGCAGCGTTGGCCCCGGGACAGGGGGATACGAGCAGTACTTC
>TRBJ1-1|18|TRBV4-3|.|.
CASSQDTQISLRRTEAFF
TGCGCCAGCAGCCAAGATACCCAGATTTCTCTTAGGAGGACTGAAGCTTTCTTT
>TRBJ2-5|14|TRBV7-6|.|.
CASSLAGLGETQYF
TGTGCCAGCAGCTTAGCAGGGTTGGGGGAGACCCAGTACTTC